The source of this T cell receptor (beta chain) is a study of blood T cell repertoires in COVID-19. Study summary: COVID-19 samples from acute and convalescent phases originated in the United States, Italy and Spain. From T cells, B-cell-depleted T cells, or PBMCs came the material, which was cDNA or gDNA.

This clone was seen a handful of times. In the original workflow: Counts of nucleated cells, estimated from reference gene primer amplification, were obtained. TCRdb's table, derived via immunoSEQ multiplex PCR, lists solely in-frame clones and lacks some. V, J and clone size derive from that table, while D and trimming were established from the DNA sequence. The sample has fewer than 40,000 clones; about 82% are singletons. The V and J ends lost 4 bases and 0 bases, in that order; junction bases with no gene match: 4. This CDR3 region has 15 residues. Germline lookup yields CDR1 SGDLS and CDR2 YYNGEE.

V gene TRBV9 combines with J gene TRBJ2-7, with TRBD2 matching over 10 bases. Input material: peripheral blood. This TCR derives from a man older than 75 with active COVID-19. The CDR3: CASSRGLADSYEQYF. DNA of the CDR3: TGTGCCAGCAGCCGAGGACTAGCGGACTCCTACGAGCAGTACTTC.